This is a list of T cell receptor beta chains from one sample in a study of regulatory T cells in long-lasting Graves disease. Via MiXCR, TCRdb re-called the multiplex PCR reads, giving one row per CDR3 protein. The sample records roughly 500,000 distinct CDR3 sequences, roughly 20% being singletons. The sequencing here drew on peripheral blood mononuclear cells (PBMCs), taken when the disease was refractory, from a patient treated with antithyroid drugs. These receptors all come from a female donor with Graves disease. Each CDR3 is given with its conserved first and last residue. Each record gives: J gene, clone size, V gene, D gene, CDR3 DNA, CDR3 protein. A D gene is named only where the DNA matches it firmly. Not every row has a clone size; where given, it reads once, few, many or a size class.

j_gene: TRBJ1-1; abundance: many; v_gene: TRBV3-1; d_gene: TRBD1; CDR3nt: TGTGCCAGCAGCCAAGAAACAGGGGAGAACACTGAAGCTTTCTTT; CDR3aa: CASSQETGENTEAFF
j_gene: TRBJ2-7; abundance: many; v_gene: TRBV28; d_gene: TRBD1; CDR3nt: TGTGCCAGCAGCCGTATAGCAACCGATCGACAGGGTTTCTACGAGCAGTACTTC; CDR3aa: CASSRIATDRQGFYEQYF
j_gene: TRBJ2-1; abundance: -; v_gene: TRBV12-5; d_gene: TRBD2; CDR3nt: TGTGCTAGTGGTTTGGCTAGCGGGAATGAGCAGTTCTTC; CDR3aa: CASGLASGNEQFF
j_gene: TRBJ1-2; abundance: -; v_gene: TRBV6-1; d_gene: TRBD1; CDR3nt: TGTGCCAGCAGTGAATGGGCAGGGGGCGCCGATGGCTACACCTTC; CDR3aa: CASSEWAGGADGYTF
j_gene: TRBJ1-1; abundance: -; v_gene: TRBV30; d_gene: -; CDR3nt: TGTGCCTGGGCACAGATCTTGAACACTGAAGCTTTCTTT; CDR3aa: CAWAQILNTEAFF
j_gene: TRBJ2-7; abundance: few; v_gene: TRBV11-2; d_gene: TRBD2; CDR3nt: TGTGCCAGCAGCCCGTGGGATGCGGGAGGCGAGCAGTACTTC; CDR3aa: CASSPWDAGGEQYF
j_gene: TRBJ2-5; abundance: many; v_gene: TRBV6-1; d_gene: -; CDR3nt: TGTGCCAGCAGGGACGGGACGAGAGAGACCCAGTACTTC; CDR3aa: CASRDGTRETQYF
j_gene: TRBJ2-7; abundance: -; v_gene: TRBV10-2; d_gene: -; CDR3nt: TGCGCCAGCAGTGAGGCGCCGGGAACCCCTAGGGTCTACGAGCAGTACTTC; CDR3aa: CASSEAPGTPRVYEQYF
j_gene: TRBJ2-7; abundance: -; v_gene: TRBV20-1; d_gene: -; CDR3nt: TGCAGTGTCCAGACCTACGAGCAGTACTTC; CDR3aa: CSVQTYEQYF
j_gene: TRBJ1-2; abundance: -; v_gene: TRBV7-9; d_gene: -; CDR3nt: TGTGCCAGCAGCTTAGATGCGGGGGTTAACTATGGCTACACCTTC; CDR3aa: CASSLDAGVNYGYTF
j_gene: TRBJ2-2; abundance: -; v_gene: TRBV5-1; d_gene: TRBD2; CDR3nt: TGCGCCAGCAGCTTCCTAAGCGGGACCATAACAAACACCGGGGAGCTGTTTTTT; CDR3aa: CASSFLSGTITNTGELFF
j_gene: TRBJ1-2; abundance: -; v_gene: TRBV7-2; d_gene: -; CDR3nt: TGTGCCAGCAGCTTAGCACAGGGTTCACGTGGCTACACCTTC; CDR3aa: CASSLAQGSRGYTF
j_gene: TRBJ1-6; abundance: many; v_gene: TRBV11-2; d_gene: TRBD1; CDR3nt: TGTGCCAGCAGCCCGAGGGGGACAGGGGTTTCGTCCCTCCACTTT; CDR3aa: CASSPRGTGVSSLHF
j_gene: TRBJ2-2; abundance: -; v_gene: TRBV12-3/TRBV12-4; d_gene: -; CDR3nt: TGTGCCAGCAGAGCAACAGGGAATCGAAGGTTTGCCGGGGAGCTGTTTTTT; CDR3aa: CASRATGNRRFAGELFF
j_gene: TRBJ2-7; abundance: many; v_gene: TRBV6-2/TRBV6-3; d_gene: TRBD2; CDR3nt: TGTGCCAGCACTATACTAGCGGGAGAGGTCTACGAGCAGTACTTC; CDR3aa: CASTILAGEVYEQYF
j_gene: TRBJ1-2; abundance: many; v_gene: TRBV2; d_gene: TRBD1; CDR3nt: TGTGCCATCGGGACAGCTAACTATGGCTACACCTTC; CDR3aa: CAIGTANYGYTF
j_gene: TRBJ1-1; abundance: -; v_gene: TRBV5-1; d_gene: TRBD1; CDR3nt: TGCGCCAGCAGCTCCGCCGGGACAGGGGGTGTCACTGAAGCTTTCTTT; CDR3aa: CASSSAGTGGVTEAFF
j_gene: TRBJ1-1; abundance: few; v_gene: TRBV20-1; d_gene: -; CDR3nt: TGCAGTGCTCTTACCGGGGGGCGCACTGAAGCTTTCTTT; CDR3aa: CSALTGGRTEAFF
j_gene: TRBJ2-7; abundance: few; v_gene: TRBV20-1; d_gene: -; CDR3nt: TGCAGTGCTAGAGTCCAACGGGGGAACTACGAGCAGTACTTC; CDR3aa: CSARVQRGNYEQYF
j_gene: TRBJ2-5; abundance: many; v_gene: TRBV28; d_gene: -; CDR3nt: TGTGCCAGCAGTCGACCGGGGCAAGAGACCCAGTACTTC; CDR3aa: CASSRPGQETQYF
j_gene: TRBJ2-7; abundance: many; v_gene: TRBV28; d_gene: -; CDR3nt: TGTGCCAGCAGTAAGCCGGGACTCAAATACGAGCAGTACTTC; CDR3aa: CASSKPGLKYEQYF
j_gene: TRBJ1-5; abundance: -; v_gene: TRBV3-1; d_gene: -; CDR3nt: TGTGCCAGCAGCCAAGATTTGGTGAGGGGAGGTCAGCCCCAGCATTTT; CDR3aa: CASSQDLVRGGQPQHF
j_gene: TRBJ2-1; abundance: -; v_gene: TRBV7-9; d_gene: TRBD2; CDR3nt: TGTGCCAGCAGCTCGAGGACTAGCGGGAGGTATGAGCAGTTCTTC; CDR3aa: CASSSRTSGRYEQFF
j_gene: TRBJ1-5; abundance: -; v_gene: TRBV5-5; d_gene: -; CDR3nt: TGTGCCAGCAGCTTGGAGGCCGAAGATTATAGCAATCAGCCCCAGCATTTT; CDR3aa: CASSLEAEDYSNQPQHF
j_gene: TRBJ2-7; abundance: few; v_gene: TRBV3-1; d_gene: TRBD1; CDR3nt: TGTGCCAGCAGGCGCACCGGGACAGGGAACAACGAGCAGTACTTC; CDR3aa: CASRRTGTGNNEQYF
j_gene: TRBJ1-3; abundance: -; v_gene: TRBV28; d_gene: TRBD1; CDR3nt: TGTGCCAGCAGCCTGGACAGGGGTACTGGAAACACCATATATTTT; CDR3aa: CASSLDRGTGNTIYF
j_gene: TRBJ2-4; abundance: few; v_gene: TRBV2; d_gene: -; CDR3nt: TGTGCCAGCAGTGAAATTCTGGTTCTAGCCAAAAACATTCAGTACTTC; CDR3aa: CASSEILVLAKNIQYF
j_gene: TRBJ1-5; abundance: -; v_gene: TRBV6-1; d_gene: TRBD1; CDR3nt: TGTGCCAGCGCACAGGGGGTCAATCAGCCCCAGCATTTT; CDR3aa: CASAQGVNQPQHF
j_gene: TRBJ2-2; abundance: -; v_gene: TRBV7-3; d_gene: -; CDR3nt: TGTGCCAGCAGCTTAGAGGGTCGGACGACGAGCACCGGGGAGCTGTTTTTT; CDR3aa: CASSLEGRTTSTGELFF
j_gene: TRBJ2-2; abundance: -; v_gene: TRBV9; d_gene: -; CDR3nt: TGTGCCAGCAGCGCCGGACACGCGAACACCGGGGAGCTGTTTTTT; CDR3aa: CASSAGHANTGELFF
j_gene: TRBJ1-5; abundance: many; v_gene: TRBV7-9; d_gene: TRBD1; CDR3nt: TGTGCCAGCAGCCGACAGGGGGGTAATCAGCCCCAGCATTTT; CDR3aa: CASSRQGGNQPQHF
j_gene: TRBJ2-7; abundance: few; v_gene: TRBV7-2; d_gene: TRBD2; CDR3nt: TGTGCCAGCAGCTCGCGGACTAGCGGGAGGGCCGCCGAGCAGTACTTC; CDR3aa: CASSSRTSGRAAEQYF
j_gene: TRBJ2-2; abundance: few; v_gene: TRBV18; d_gene: -; CDR3nt: TGTGCCAGCTCACCATTCCCCACTTTGAACACCGGGGAGCTGTTTTTT; CDR3aa: CASSPFPTLNTGELFF
j_gene: TRBJ1-5; abundance: few; v_gene: TRBV19; d_gene: TRBD1; CDR3nt: TGTGCCAGTAGTCCGCGCGGACAGGGGAGCAATCAGCCCCAGCATTTT; CDR3aa: CASSPRGQGSNQPQHF
j_gene: TRBJ2-4; abundance: many; v_gene: TRBV7-8; d_gene: -; CDR3nt: TGTGCCAGCAGCTTAGAAGGGGAAGCGGTTACTCAGTACTTC; CDR3aa: CASSLEGEAVTQYF
j_gene: TRBJ1-1; abundance: -; v_gene: TRBV18; d_gene: -; CDR3nt: TGTGCCAGCTCCACAAAGGCGAACACTGAAGCTTTCTTT; CDR3aa: CASSTKANTEAFF
j_gene: TRBJ2-5; abundance: many; v_gene: TRBV7-2; d_gene: TRBD1; CDR3nt: TGTGCCAGCAGCGCGGACAGGGGGCGCGGAGAGACCCAGTACTTC; CDR3aa: CASSADRGRGETQYF
j_gene: TRBJ1-4; abundance: many; v_gene: TRBV28; d_gene: -; CDR3nt: TGTGCCAGCAGTATAGTGGAGGGGCCTGAAAAACTGTTTTTT; CDR3aa: CASSIVEGPEKLFF
j_gene: TRBJ2-5; abundance: few; v_gene: TRBV9; d_gene: TRBD2; CDR3nt: TGTGCCAGCAGCGTCGGAGCGGGAGCGAACCAAGAGACCCAGTACTTC; CDR3aa: CASSVGAGANQETQYF
j_gene: TRBJ1-2; abundance: -; v_gene: TRBV6-4; d_gene: TRBD1; CDR3nt: TGTGCCAGCAGCGAAAATACAGGGGACGGCTACACCTTC; CDR3aa: CASSENTGDGYTF
j_gene: TRBJ2-7; abundance: many; v_gene: TRBV7-8; d_gene: TRBD1; CDR3nt: TGTGCCAGCAGCCAATGGGACAGTTCCTACGAGCAGTACTTC; CDR3aa: CASSQWDSSYEQYF
j_gene: TRBJ1-4; abundance: -; v_gene: TRBV3-1; d_gene: -; CDR3nt: TGTGCCAGCAGCCGACGGTGGAGAAAGGGGCGAGGAAGTGATGAAAAACTGTTTTTT; CDR3aa: CASSRRWRKGRGSDEKLFF
j_gene: TRBJ2-7; abundance: many; v_gene: TRBV10-3; d_gene: TRBD2; CDR3nt: TGTGCCATCAGTGAGTACCTAGCGGGAGAGCAGTACTTC; CDR3aa: CAISEYLAGEQYF
j_gene: TRBJ2-5; abundance: many; v_gene: TRBV30; d_gene: -; CDR3nt: TGTGCCTGGTATAGACCTTTGGAGACCCAGTACTTC; CDR3aa: CAWYRPLETQYF
j_gene: TRBJ2-7; abundance: many; v_gene: TRBV6-1; d_gene: -; CDR3nt: TGTGCCAGCAGAAATATCTACGAGCAGTACTTC; CDR3aa: CASRNIYEQYF
j_gene: TRBJ1-4; abundance: once; v_gene: TRBV5-1; d_gene: TRBD1; CDR3nt: TGCGCCAGCAGCCCCCAACAGGGGCGGGATGAAAAACTGTTTTTT; CDR3aa: CASSPQQGRDEKLFF
j_gene: TRBJ1-1; abundance: few; v_gene: TRBV20-1; d_gene: -; CDR3nt: TGCAGTGCGCCGAGAACCAGGTCTGCCACTGAAGCTTTCTTT; CDR3aa: CSAPRTRSATEAFF
j_gene: TRBJ2-7; abundance: few; v_gene: TRBV10-3; d_gene: -; CDR3nt: TGTGCCATCAGTCCGGGACAGCCTCGCGGGGACGAGCAGTACTTC; CDR3aa: CAISPGQPRGDEQYF
j_gene: TRBJ2-6; abundance: -; v_gene: TRBV19; d_gene: -; CDR3nt: TGTGCCAGTAGTAGGGGCTACTCTGGGGCCAACGTCCTGACTTTC; CDR3aa: CASSRGYSGANVLTF
j_gene: TRBJ1-2; abundance: many; v_gene: TRBV20-1; d_gene: -; CDR3nt: TGCAGTGCTAATGGGCGAGCTAACTATGGCTACACCTTC; CDR3aa: CSANGRANYGYTF
j_gene: TRBJ1-1; abundance: many; v_gene: TRBV12-3/TRBV12-4; d_gene: -; CDR3nt: TGTGCCAGCACCTCCTCGGTCCTCTTAAAGGCTTTCTTT; CDR3aa: CASTSSVLLKAFF
j_gene: TRBJ2-2; abundance: -; v_gene: TRBV19; d_gene: TRBD2; CDR3nt: TGTGCCAGTAGTATGAGGACTAGCTACACCGGGGAGCTGTTTTTT; CDR3aa: CASSMRTSYTGELFF
j_gene: TRBJ2-5; abundance: few; v_gene: TRBV19; d_gene: -; CDR3nt: TGTGCCAGTAGTGCCCTCCTAGGGACCCAGTACTTC; CDR3aa: CASSALLGTQYF
j_gene: TRBJ2-7; abundance: many; v_gene: TRBV6-1; d_gene: -; CDR3nt: TGTGCCAGCAGGGAGTCCACGCACTCCTACGAGCAGTACTTC; CDR3aa: CASRESTHSYEQYF